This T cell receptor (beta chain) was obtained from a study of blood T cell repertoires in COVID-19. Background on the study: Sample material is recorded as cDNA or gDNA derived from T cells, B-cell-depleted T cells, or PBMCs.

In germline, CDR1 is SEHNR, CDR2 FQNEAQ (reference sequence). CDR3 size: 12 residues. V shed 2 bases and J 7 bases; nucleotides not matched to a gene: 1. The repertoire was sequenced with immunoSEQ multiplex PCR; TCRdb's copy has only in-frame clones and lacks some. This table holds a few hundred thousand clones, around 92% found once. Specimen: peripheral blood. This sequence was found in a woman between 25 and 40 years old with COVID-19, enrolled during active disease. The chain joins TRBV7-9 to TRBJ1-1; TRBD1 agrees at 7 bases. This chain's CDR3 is CASSLWTGEAFF. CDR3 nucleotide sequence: TGTGCCAGCAGCTTATGGACAGGTGAAGCTTTCTTT.